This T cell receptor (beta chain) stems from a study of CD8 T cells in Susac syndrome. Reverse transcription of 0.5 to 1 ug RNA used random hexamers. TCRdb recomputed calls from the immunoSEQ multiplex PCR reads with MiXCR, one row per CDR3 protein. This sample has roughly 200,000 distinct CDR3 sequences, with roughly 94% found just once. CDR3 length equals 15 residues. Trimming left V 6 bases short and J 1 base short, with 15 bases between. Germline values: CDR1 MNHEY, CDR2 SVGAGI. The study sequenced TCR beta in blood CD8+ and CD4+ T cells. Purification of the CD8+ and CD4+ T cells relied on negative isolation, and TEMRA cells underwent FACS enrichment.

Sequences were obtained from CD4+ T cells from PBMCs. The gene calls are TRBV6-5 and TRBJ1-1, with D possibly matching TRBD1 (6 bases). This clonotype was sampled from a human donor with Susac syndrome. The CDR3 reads CASSLAGTTNTEAFF. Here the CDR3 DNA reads TGTGCCAGCAGCCTGGCCGGGACAACGAACACTGAAGCTTTCTTT.